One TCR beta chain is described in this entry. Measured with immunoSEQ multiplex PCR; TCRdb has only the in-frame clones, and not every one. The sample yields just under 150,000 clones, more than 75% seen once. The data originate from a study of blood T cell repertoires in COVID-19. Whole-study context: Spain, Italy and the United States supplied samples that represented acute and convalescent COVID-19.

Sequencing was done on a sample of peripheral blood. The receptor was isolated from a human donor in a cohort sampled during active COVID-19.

CDR3 in amino acids: CASSQSHRGPPEGYTF. The CDR3 coding sequence is TGTGCCAGCAGCCAATCCCACAGGGGTCCGCCAGAAGGCTACACCTTC. This chain links TRBV2 with TRBJ1-2; TRBD1 aligns across 7 bases. V shed 6 bases and J 8 bases; nucleotides not matched to a gene: 18. Germline V gene lookup returns CDR1 SNHLY and CDR2 FYNNEI. This CDR3 region has 16 residues. The complete variable domain, with remaining parts taken from reference TRBV2 and TRBJ1-2, reads EPEVTQTPSHQVTQMGQEVILRCVPISNHLYFYWYRQILGQKVEFLVSFYNNEISEKSEIFDDQFSVERPDGSNFTLKIRSTKLEDSAMYFCASSQSHRGPPEGYTFGSGTRLTVV.